A selection of T cell receptor beta chains follows, all from one sample in a study of human T cells and chemical hapten exposure. TCRdb itself ran the RACE reads through MiXCR, one entry per CDR3 protein. The table has tens of thousands of distinct CDR3 sequences, 10% seen once. The source material was whole blood, sampled in connection with sensitization to the hapten diphenylcyclopropenone (DPC). These receptors originate from a woman between 25 and 40 years old with alopecia areata. Some clones in this sample may be carry-over from other donors' samples. The CDR3 runs from the conserved cysteine through the conserved F or W. A D gene is named only where the DNA matches it firmly. The listing skips clone size in some rows; elsewhere it reads once, few, many or a size class.

CDR3: CASSSRLAVDEQFF; DNA: TGTGCCAGCAGCTCGAGACTAGCGGTCGATGAGCAGTTCTTC; V: TRBV9; size: .; J: TRBJ2-1; D: TRBD2; length: 14
CDR3: CSAGTLAYEQYF; DNA: TGCAGCGCTGGGACACTCGCCTACGAGCAGTACTTC; V: TRBV29-1; size: few; J: TRBJ2-7; D: .; length: 12
CDR3: CASSSQGEGQETQYF; DNA: TGTGCCAGCAGCTCTCAGGGGGAAGGCCAAGAGACCCAGTACTTC; V: TRBV11-1; size: .; J: TRBJ2-5; D: TRBD1; length: 15
CDR3: CATSRDSNRGLSYEQYF; DNA: TGTGCCACCAGCAGAGATAGTAACAGGGGGCTCTCCTACGAGCAGTACTTC; V: TRBV15; size: .; J: TRBJ2-7; D: TRBD1; length: 17
CDR3: CASSPPARSYEQYF; DNA: TGTGCCAGCTCACCACCGGCCCGTTCCTACGAGCAGTACTTC; V: TRBV18; size: many; J: TRBJ2-7; D: .; length: 14
CDR3: CASTLSDGTQYF; DNA: TGTGCCAGCACCTTGTCGGACGGGACCCAGTACTTC; V: TRBV6-5; size: many; J: TRBJ2-5; D: .; length: 12
CDR3: CSAQLVEETQYF; DNA: TGCAGTGCTCAACTAGTTGAAGAGACCCAGTACTTC; V: TRBV20-1; size: .; J: TRBJ2-5; D: .; length: 12
CDR3: CASSLGASGGPNTSYEQYF; DNA: TGTGCCAGCAGCTTGGGTGCTAGCGGGGGGCCGAACACCTCCTACGAGCAGTACTTC; V: TRBV5-4; size: many; J: TRBJ2-7; D: TRBD2; length: 19
CDR3: CASSQDQLAGNTGETQYF; DNA: TGTGCCAGCAGCCAAGATCAACTAGCGGGGAACACGGGAGAGACCCAGTACTTC; V: TRBV3-1; size: few; J: TRBJ2-5; D: TRBD2; length: 18
CDR3: CASSVGPQGKDSPLHF; DNA: TGTGCCAGCAGCGTAGGCCCACAGGGGAAAGATTCACCCCTCCACTTT; V: TRBV9; size: many; J: TRBJ1-6; D: TRBD1; length: 16
CDR3: CSVDWIGETQYF; DNA: TGCAGCGTCGACTGGATAGGAGAGACCCAGTACTTC; V: TRBV29-1; size: many; J: TRBJ2-5; D: .; length: 12
CDR3: CASRPTGNTGELFF; DNA: TGTGCCAGCAGGCCGACAGGGAACACCGGGGAGCTGTTTTTT; V: TRBV6-6; size: many; J: TRBJ2-2; D: .; length: 14
CDR3: CASSLISGATEAFF; DNA: TGTGCCAGCAGTTTAATTTCAGGGGCCACTGAAGCTTTCTTT; V: TRBV12-3/TRBV12-4; size: many; J: TRBJ1-1; D: .; length: 14
CDR3: CASSLAGGPSYEQYF; DNA: TGTGCCAGCAGCTTAGCAGGGGGCCCTTCCTACGAGCAGTACTTC; V: TRBV7-9; size: many; J: TRBJ2-7; D: TRBD1; length: 15
CDR3: CASSARERLVADTQYF; DNA: TGTGCCAGCAGCGCCAGAGAGAGACTAGTGGCAGATACGCAGTATTTT; V: TRBV7-6; size: .; J: TRBJ2-3; D: .; length: 16
CDR3: CASSLGQASYGYTF; DNA: TGTGCCAGCAGCTTAGGACAGGCGAGCTATGGCTACACCTTC; V: TRBV7-9; size: many; J: TRBJ1-2; D: .; length: 14
CDR3: CASSRDSLNTGELFF; DNA: TGCGCCAGCAGCCGGGACAGCCTGAACACCGGGGAGCTGTTTTTT; V: TRBV5-1; size: few; J: TRBJ2-2; D: TRBD1; length: 15
CDR3: CASCTSGTVTDTQYF; DNA: TGCGCCAGCTGCACTAGCGGGACTGTCACAGATACGCAGTATTTT; V: TRBV5-1; size: .; J: TRBJ2-3; D: TRBD2; length: 15
CDR3: CASSPRTSGYEQYF; DNA: TGCGCCAGCAGCCCCCGGACTAGCGGCTACGAGCAGTACTTC; V: TRBV4-3; size: few; J: TRBJ2-7; D: TRBD2; length: 14
CDR3: CASSLDKWPGLKDQPQHF; DNA: TGTGCCAGCAGCTTAGACAAATGGCCTGGGCTAAAAGATCAGCCCCAGCATTTT; V: TRBV11-3; size: many; J: TRBJ1-5; D: .; length: 18
CDR3: CASSSSLGSTDTQYF; DNA: TGTGCCAGCAGCTCTTCTTTAGGGAGTACAGATACGCAGTATTTT; V: TRBV12-3/TRBV12-4; size: many; J: TRBJ2-3; D: .; length: 15
CDR3: CATYLAGETGELFF; DNA: TGCGCCACCTACCTAGCGGGAGAGACCGGGGAGCTGTTTTTT; V: TRBV5-1; size: .; J: TRBJ2-2; D: TRBD2; length: 14
CDR3: CPGSQDDRVRTEAFF; DNA: TGTCCCGGCAGCCAGGACGACAGGGTACGAACTGAAGCTTTCTTT; V: TRBV6-2/TRBV6-3; size: .; J: TRBJ1-1; D: TRBD1; length: 15
CDR3: CASSPLQGLNEKLFF; DNA: TGTGCCAGCAGTCCACTACAGGGTCTCAATGAAAAACTGTTTTTT; V: TRBV27; size: many; J: TRBJ1-4; D: .; length: 15
CDR3: CASTLGQEAYEQYF; DNA: TGTGCCAGCACCCTCGGACAGGAGGCCTACGAGCAGTACTTC; V: TRBV7-9; size: many; J: TRBJ2-7; D: TRBD1; length: 14
CDR3: CASSQQENTEAFF; DNA: TGCGCCAGCAGCCAGCAGGAGAACACTGAAGCTTTCTTT; V: TRBV5-1; size: few; J: TRBJ1-1; D: .; length: 13
CDR3: CASKGMSDEQYF; DNA: TGTGCCAGCAAGGGGATGAGCGACGAGCAGTACTTC; V: TRBV28; size: few; J: TRBJ2-7; D: .; length: 12
CDR3: CSARDPGNYGYTF; DNA: TGCAGTGCTAGAGATCCGGGGAACTATGGCTACACCTTC; V: TRBV20-1; size: few; J: TRBJ1-2; D: .; length: 13
CDR3: CSARGRSGGFSYNSPLHF; DNA: TGCAGTGCTAGAGGAAGGTCAGGGGGCTTCTCCTATAATTCACCCCTCCACTTT; V: TRBV20-1; size: .; J: TRBJ1-6; D: TRBD1; length: 18
CDR3: CASIEPDRFIAKNIQYF; DNA: TGTGCCAGCATCGAACCAGACAGGTTCATAGCCAAAAACATTCAGTACTTC; V: TRBV28; size: many; J: TRBJ2-4; D: .; length: 17
CDR3: CASSLRDVSNQPQHF; DNA: TGTGCCAGCAGTTTACGCGACGTTAGCAATCAGCCCCAGCATTTT; V: TRBV12-3/TRBV12-4; size: many; J: TRBJ1-5; D: .; length: 15
CDR3: CANRKPTGSYEQYF; DNA: TGTGCCAACCGGAAACCGACAGGGTCCTACGAGCAGTACTTC; V: TRBV6-5; size: .; J: TRBJ2-7; D: TRBD1; length: 14
CDR3: CASGGAGGRNEQFF; DNA: TGTGCCAGCGGAGGCGCAGGGGGCAGAAATGAGCAGTTCTTC; V: TRBV11-2; size: .; J: TRBJ2-1; D: TRBD1; length: 14
CDR3: CAWSVGDLKQPQHF; DNA: TGTGCCTGGAGTGTTGGGGACCTAAAGCAGCCCCAGCATTTT; V: TRBV30; size: many; J: TRBJ1-5; D: .; length: 14
CDR3: CASSQKSNSPLHF; DNA: TGTGCCAGCAGCCAGAAAAGTAATTCACCCCTCCACTTT; V: TRBV7-2; size: many; J: TRBJ1-6; D: .; length: 13
CDR3: CASWAGELFF; DNA: TGTGCCAGCTGGGCCGGGGAGCTGTTTTTT; V: TRBV12-3/TRBV12-4; size: .; J: TRBJ2-2; D: .; length: 10
CDR3: CASSQDRGGTGYGYTF; DNA: TGTGCCAGCAGCCAAGATCGAGGGGGGACCGGCTATGGCTACACCTTC; V: TRBV4-2; size: many; J: TRBJ1-2; D: .; length: 16
CDR3: CSGELEENTEAFF; DNA: TGCAGTGGGGAGTTGGAGGAGAACACTGAAGCTTTCTTT; V: TRBV20-1; size: .; J: TRBJ1-1; D: .; length: 13
CDR3: CASSLDYDEQFF; DNA: TGTGCCAGCAGCTTAGACTACGATGAGCAGTTCTTC; V: TRBV7-2; size: many; J: TRBJ2-1; D: .; length: 12
CDR3: CASSPINPYEQYF; DNA: TGTGCCAGCAGCCCAATCAATCCCTACGAGCAGTACTTC; V: TRBV11-1; size: few; J: TRBJ2-7; D: .; length: 13
CDR3: CSARRDRSSEAFF; DNA: TGCAGTGCTAGAAGGGACAGGTCCTCTGAAGCTTTCTTT; V: TRBV20-1; size: few; J: TRBJ1-1; D: TRBD1; length: 13
CDR3: CASRKQVSGANVLTF; DNA: TGTGCCAGTAGAAAACAAGTCTCTGGGGCCAACGTCCTGACTTTC; V: TRBV19; size: .; J: TRBJ2-6; D: .; length: 15
CDR3: CASSGRDRGYGNTIYF; DNA: TGTGCCAGCAGCGGCCGGGACAGGGGTTACGGAAACACCATATATTTT; V: TRBV11-2; size: many; J: TRBJ1-3; D: TRBD1; length: 16
CDR3: CASRHRGANTGELFF; DNA: TGTGCCAGCAGACACAGGGGGGCTAACACCGGGGAGCTGTTTTTT; V: TRBV28; size: .; J: TRBJ2-2; D: TRBD1; length: 15
CDR3: CASSPGMGRDNYGYTF; DNA: TGTGCCAGCAGTCCGGGGATGGGGCGAGATAACTATGGCTACACCTTC; V: TRBV6-5; size: .; J: TRBJ1-2; D: .; length: 16
CDR3: CASSPPNTGELFF; DNA: TGTGCCAGCAGTCCCCCGAACACCGGGGAGCTGTTTTTT; V: TRBV12-3/TRBV12-4; size: .; J: TRBJ2-2; D: .; length: 13
CDR3: CASSYSTSSSGETQYF; DNA: TGTGCCAGCAGTTACTCGACTAGCTCATCGGGAGAGACCCAGTACTTC; V: TRBV6-6; size: .; J: TRBJ2-5; D: TRBD2; length: 16
CDR3: CASSHFGGNYNSPLHF; DNA: TGTGCCAGCAGCCACTTTGGAGGGAATTATAATTCACCCCTCCACTTT; V: TRBV16; size: many; J: TRBJ1-6; D: .; length: 16
CDR3: CASSVRDRHNEQFF; DNA: TGTGCCAGCAGCGTCCGGGACAGGCACAATGAGCAGTTCTTC; V: TRBV5-4; size: few; J: TRBJ2-1; D: TRBD1; length: 14
CDR3: CASSFRTGTRAREEQFF; DNA: TGTGCCAGCAGCTTCCGAACCGGGACTAGGGCGAGGGAGGAGCAGTTCTTC; V: TRBV7-2; size: many; J: TRBJ2-1; D: TRBD2; length: 17
CDR3: CSASLRQGYEQYF; DNA: TGCAGTGCTAGCCTACGACAGGGCTACGAGCAGTACTTC; V: TRBV20-1; size: .; J: TRBJ2-7; D: TRBD1; length: 13
CDR3: CASSPRTGEEQYF; DNA: TGTGCCAGCTCACCCCGGACTGGCGAGGAGCAGTACTTC; V: TRBV18; size: few; J: TRBJ2-7; D: .; length: 13
CDR3: CASSLRTGTNTGELFF; DNA: TGTGCCAGCAGCCTCAGGACAGGGACGAACACCGGGGAGCTGTTTTTT; V: TRBV7-2; size: .; J: TRBJ2-2; D: TRBD1; length: 16
CDR3: CASMSPGQIPNQPQHF; DNA: TGTGCCAGTATGTCTCCGGGACAGATTCCCAATCAGCCCCAGCATTTT; V: TRBV19; size: many; J: TRBJ1-5; D: TRBD1; length: 16
CDR3: CSVEGGTGNNEQFF; DNA: TGCAGCGTTGAAGGGGGGACAGGGAACAATGAGCAGTTCTTC; V: TRBV29-1; size: few; J: TRBJ2-1; D: TRBD1; length: 14
CDR3: CASSRTGTGEASLHF; DNA: TGTGCCAGCAGTCGCACCGGGACAGGAGAGGCTTCCCTCCACTTT; V: TRBV6-1; size: many; J: TRBJ1-6; D: TRBD1; length: 15
CDR3: CASNPTTGAGDTQYF; DNA: TGTGCCAGCAACCCAACGACAGGGGCTGGAGATACGCAGTATTTT; V: TRBV2; size: few; J: TRBJ2-3; D: TRBD1; length: 15
CDR3: CASSLDRGNSPLHF; DNA: TGTGCCAGCTCACTCGACAGGGGTAATTCACCCCTCCACTTT; V: TRBV18; size: many; J: TRBJ1-6; D: TRBD1; length: 14